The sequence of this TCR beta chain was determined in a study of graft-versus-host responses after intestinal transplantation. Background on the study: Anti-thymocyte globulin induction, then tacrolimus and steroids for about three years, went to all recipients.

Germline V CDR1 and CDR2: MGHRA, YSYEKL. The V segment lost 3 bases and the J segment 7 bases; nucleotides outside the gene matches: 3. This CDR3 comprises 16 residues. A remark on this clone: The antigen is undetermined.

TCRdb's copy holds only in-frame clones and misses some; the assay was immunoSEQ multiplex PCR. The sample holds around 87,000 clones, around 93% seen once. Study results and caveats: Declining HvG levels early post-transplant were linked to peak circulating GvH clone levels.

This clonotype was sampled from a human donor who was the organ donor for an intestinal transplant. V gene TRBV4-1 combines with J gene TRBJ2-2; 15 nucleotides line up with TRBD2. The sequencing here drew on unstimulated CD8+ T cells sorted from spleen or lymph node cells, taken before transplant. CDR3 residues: CASSQWTSGGDGELFF. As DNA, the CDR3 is TGCGCCAGCAGCCAGTGGACTAGCGGGGGGGACGGGGAGCTGTTTTTT.